This T cell receptor beta chain was obtained from a study of cytomegalovirus exposure and HLA in healthy donors. Regarding the study as a whole: Most TCR sequences proved rare, with some public TCRs found in many donors. Later genetic work tied a missense DCLRE1C variant to beta-chain V and J trimming.

In the PCR, 60 Vbeta and 13 Jbeta primers were used. TCRdb's copy holds only in-frame clones and misses some; the assay was immunoSEQ multiplex PCR. The sample comprises roughly 150,000 clones, about 75% of which are singletons, and approximately 1.6% rests with the top ten. Concerning this clone: Its antigen is unidentified.

CDR3 length: 15 residues. Germline loops: CDR1 MNHEY, CDR2 SMNVEV (reference sequence). Losses at the gene ends were 3 bases for V and 4 bases for J; bases not matched to a gene: 4. The chain is built from TRBV27 and TRBJ1-5, with 9 bases matching TRBD1. This sequence was found in a woman aged 30 to 39 in good health and CMV-seronegative. The sample taken for sequencing was PBMCs. The CDR3 coding sequence is TGTGCCAGCAGTTTGTGGGGACAGGGTAATCAGCCCCAGCATTTT. Its protein product is CASSLWGQGNQPQHF.